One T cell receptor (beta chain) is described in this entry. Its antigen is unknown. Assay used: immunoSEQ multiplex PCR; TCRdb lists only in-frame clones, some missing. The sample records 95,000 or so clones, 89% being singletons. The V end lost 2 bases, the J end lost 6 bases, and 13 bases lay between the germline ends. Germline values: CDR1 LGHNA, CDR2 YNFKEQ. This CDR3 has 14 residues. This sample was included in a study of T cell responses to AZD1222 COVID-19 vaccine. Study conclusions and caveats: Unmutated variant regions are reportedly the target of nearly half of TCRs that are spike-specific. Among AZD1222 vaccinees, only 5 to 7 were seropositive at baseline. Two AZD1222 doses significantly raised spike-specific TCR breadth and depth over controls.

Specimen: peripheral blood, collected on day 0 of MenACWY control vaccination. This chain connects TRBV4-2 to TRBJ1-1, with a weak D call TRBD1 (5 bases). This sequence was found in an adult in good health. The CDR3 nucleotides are TGTGCCAGCAGCCAAAATCAGGGTCTCGCTGAAGCTTTCTTT. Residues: CASSQNQGLAEAFF.